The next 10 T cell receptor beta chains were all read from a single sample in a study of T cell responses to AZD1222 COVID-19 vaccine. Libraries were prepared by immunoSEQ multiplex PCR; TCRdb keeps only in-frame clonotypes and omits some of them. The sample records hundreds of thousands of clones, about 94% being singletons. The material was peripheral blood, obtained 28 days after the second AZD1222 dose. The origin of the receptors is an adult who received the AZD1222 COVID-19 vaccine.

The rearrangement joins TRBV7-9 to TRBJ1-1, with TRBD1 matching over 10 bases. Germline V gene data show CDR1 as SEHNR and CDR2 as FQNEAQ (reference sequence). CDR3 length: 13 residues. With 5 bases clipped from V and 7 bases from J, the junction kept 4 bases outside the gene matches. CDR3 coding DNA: TGTGCCAGCAGCCACGGGACAGGGGATGAAGCTTTCTTT. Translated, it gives CASSHGTGDEAFF.

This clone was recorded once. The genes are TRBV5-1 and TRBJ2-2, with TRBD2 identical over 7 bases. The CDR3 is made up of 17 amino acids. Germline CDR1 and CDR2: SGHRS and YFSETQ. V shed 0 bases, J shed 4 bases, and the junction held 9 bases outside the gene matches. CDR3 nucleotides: TGCGCCAGCAGCTTGGGCAGCGGGGCAGTGGCCACCGGGGAGCTGTTTTTT. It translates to CASSLGSGAVATGELFF. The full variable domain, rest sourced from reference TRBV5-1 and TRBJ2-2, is KAGVTQTPRYLIKTRGQQVTLSCSPISGHRSVSWYQQTPGQGLQFLFEYFSETQRNKGNFPGRFSGRQFSNSRSEMNVSTLELGDSALYLCASSLGSGAVATGELFFGEGSRLTVL.

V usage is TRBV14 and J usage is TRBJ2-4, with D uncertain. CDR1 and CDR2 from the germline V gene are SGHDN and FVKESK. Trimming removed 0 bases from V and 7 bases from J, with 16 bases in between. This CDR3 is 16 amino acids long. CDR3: CASSQEVAPGANIQYF. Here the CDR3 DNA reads TGTGCCAGCAGCCAAGAGGTAGCCCCGGGTGCTAACATTCAGTACTTC.

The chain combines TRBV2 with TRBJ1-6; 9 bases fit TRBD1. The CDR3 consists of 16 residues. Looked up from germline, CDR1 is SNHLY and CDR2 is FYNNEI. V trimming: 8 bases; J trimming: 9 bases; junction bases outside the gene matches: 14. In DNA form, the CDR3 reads TGTGCCAGCGGTTTGGCACAGGGGGCGCGGGGTTCACCCCTCCACTTT. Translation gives CASGLAQGARGSPLHF. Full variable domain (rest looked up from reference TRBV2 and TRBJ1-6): EPEVTQTPSHQVTQMGQEVILRCVPISNHLYFYWYRQILGQKVEFLVSFYNNEISEKSEIFDDQFSVERPDGSNFTLKIRSTKLEDSAMYFCASGLAQGARGSPLHFGNGTRLTVT.

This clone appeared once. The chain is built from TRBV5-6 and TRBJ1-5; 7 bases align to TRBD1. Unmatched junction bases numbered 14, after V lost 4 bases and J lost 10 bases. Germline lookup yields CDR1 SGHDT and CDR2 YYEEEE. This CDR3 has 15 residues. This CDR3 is CASSVGTDGVGPQHF. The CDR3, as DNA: TGTGCCAGCAGCGTCGGGACAGATGGGGTAGGACCCCAGCATTTT.

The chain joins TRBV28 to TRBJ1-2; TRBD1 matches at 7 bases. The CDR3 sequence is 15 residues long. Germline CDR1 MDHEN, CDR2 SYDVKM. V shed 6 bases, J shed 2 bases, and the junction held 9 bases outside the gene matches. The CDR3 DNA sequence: TGTGCCAGCAGGGAGATGGGGACAGCCAACTATGGCTACACCTTC. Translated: CASREMGTANYGYTF.

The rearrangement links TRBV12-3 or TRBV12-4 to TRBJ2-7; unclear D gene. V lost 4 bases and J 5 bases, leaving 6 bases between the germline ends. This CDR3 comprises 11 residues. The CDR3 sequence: CASSSGHEQYF. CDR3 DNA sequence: TGTGCCAGCAGTTCCGGGCACGAGCAGTACTTC.

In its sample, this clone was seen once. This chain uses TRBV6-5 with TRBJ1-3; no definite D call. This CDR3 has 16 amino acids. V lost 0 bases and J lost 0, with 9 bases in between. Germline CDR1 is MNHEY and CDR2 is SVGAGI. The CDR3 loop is CASSYSNAHSGNTIYF. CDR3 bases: TGTGCCAGCAGTTACTCGAACGCCCACTCTGGAAACACCATATATTTT.

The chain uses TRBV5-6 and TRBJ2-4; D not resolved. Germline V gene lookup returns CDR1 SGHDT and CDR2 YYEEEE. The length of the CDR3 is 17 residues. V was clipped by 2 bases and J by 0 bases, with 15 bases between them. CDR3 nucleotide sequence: TGTGCCAGCAGCTTCCGGCAGGCTTTACTAGCCAAAAACATTCAGTACTTC. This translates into CASSFRQALLAKNIQYF.

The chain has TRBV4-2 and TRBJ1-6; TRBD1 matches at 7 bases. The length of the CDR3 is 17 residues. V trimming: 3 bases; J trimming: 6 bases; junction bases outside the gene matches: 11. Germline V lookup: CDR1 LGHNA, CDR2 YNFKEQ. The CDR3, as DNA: TGTGCCAGCAGCCAGCGGATGGGACAGAGCCTTAATTCACCCCTCCACTTT. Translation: CASSQRMGQSLNSPLHF.